Listed below are T cell receptor beta chains from one sample, sequenced in a study of cytomegalovirus exposure and HLA in healthy donors. Measured with immunoSEQ multiplex PCR; TCRdb has only the in-frame clones, and not every one. Its table records fewer than 85,000 clones. Material: PBMCs. These receptors were obtained from a man aged 30-40 years in good health and CMV-seronegative. CDR3s include the opening cysteine and the closing phenylalanine or tryptophan. Each record gives: J gene, D gene, V gene, CDR3 protein, CDR3 DNA. A D gene is named only where the DNA matches it firmly.

J: TRBJ2-7
D: TRBD1
V: TRBV4-1
CDR3: CASSRGTGRQYF
DNA: TGCGCCAGCAGCCGAGGGACAGGCAGACAGTACTTC

J: TRBJ2-1
D: TRBD2
V: TRBV5-1
CDR3: CASTRLAGGVDNEQFF
DNA: TGCGCCAGCACCCGACTAGCGGGGGGCGTTGACAATGAGCAGTTCTTC

J: TRBJ1-2
D: .
V: TRBV4-1
CDR3: CASSQEPGLTTQGYGYTF
DNA: TGCGCCAGCAGCCAAGAACCGGGTCTCACTACCCAGGGCTATGGCTACACCTTC

J: TRBJ1-1
D: .
V: TRBV9
CDR3: CASSVERGTEAFF
DNA: TGTGCCAGCAGCGTAGAAAGGGGTACTGAAGCTTTCTTT

J: TRBJ2-1
D: .
V: TRBV7-9
CDR3: CASSADGTTYNEQFF
DNA: TGTGCCAGCAGCGCAGATGGGACAACCTACAATGAGCAGTTCTTC

J: TRBJ1-1
D: .
V: TRBV5-1
CDR3: CASRRQEMNTEAFF
DNA: TGCGCCAGCCGTCGACAGGAAATGAACACTGAAGCTTTCTTT

J: TRBJ2-1
D: TRBD2
V: TRBV29-1
CDR3: CSVVSGGTYNEQFF
DNA: TGCAGCGTTGTGTCGGGGGGAACCTACAATGAGCAGTTCTTC

J: TRBJ2-7
D: .
V: TRBV5-1
CDR3: CASSDSISYEQYF
DNA: TGCGCCAGCTCGGACAGTATCTCCTACGAGCAGTACTTC

J: TRBJ2-5
D: .
V: TRBV2
CDR3: CASHGVQETQYF
DNA: TGTGCCTCCCACGGGGTACAAGAGACCCAGTACTTC

J: TRBJ1-2
D: TRBD1
V: TRBV5-1
CDR3: CASSFTGTGANYGYTF
DNA: TGCGCCAGCAGCTTTACCGGGACAGGGGCTAACTATGGCTACACCTTC

J: TRBJ2-1
D: .
V: TRBV27
CDR3: CASSKRGILSLDEQFF
DNA: TGTGCCAGCAGTAAACGCGGGATACTTTCTCTCGATGAGCAGTTCTTC

J: TRBJ2-3
D: TRBD2
V: TRBV15
CDR3: CATSRDLRSGGGDTQYF
DNA: TGTGCCACCAGCAGAGATCTTAGAAGCGGGGGAGGAGATACGCAGTATTTT

J: TRBJ1-5
D: .
V: TRBV23-1
CDR3: CASSRQENYSNQPQHF
DNA: TGCGCCAGCAGTCGACAGGAGAACTATAGCAATCAGCCCCAGCATTTT

J: TRBJ2-3
D: .
V: TRBV10-1
CDR3: CASSDPKRGGDTQYF
DNA: TGCGCCAGCAGTGATCCTAAGAGGGGGGGGGATACGCAGTATTTT

J: TRBJ1-2
D: .
V: TRBV5-1
CDR3: CASSLAGRANYGYTF
DNA: TGCGCCAGCAGCTTGGCCGGCAGGGCCAACTATGGCTACACCTTC

J: TRBJ2-7
D: .
V: TRBV5-4
CDR3: CASSPQVSYEQYF
DNA: TGTGCCAGCAGCCCTCAGGTCTCCTACGAGCAGTACTTC

J: TRBJ1-2
D: .
V: TRBV6-1
CDR3: CASSEEAGVGYTF
DNA: TGTGCCAGCAGTGAAGAGGCAGGGGTCGGCTACACCTTC

J: TRBJ1-1
D: .
V: TRBV6-1
CDR3: CASSEDYGVTEAFF
DNA: TGTGCCAGCAGTGAAGACTACGGGGTAACTGAAGCTTTCTTT

J: TRBJ1-5
D: .
V: TRBV14
CDR3: CASSRNSNQPQHF
DNA: TGTGCCAGCAGTCGTAATAGCAATCAGCCCCAGCATTTT

J: TRBJ1-2
D: .
V: TRBV6-1
CDR3: CASSEFQEGYTF
DNA: TGTGCCAGCAGTGAGTTTCAGGAAGGCTACACCTTC